This T cell receptor beta chain is from a study of blood T cells in healthy people across ages (dated by TCRdb to the mid-2010s). General notes on the study: In model experiments, roughly one uniquely barcoded TCR beta cDNA molecule per two T cells was captured by template switching. The donors were divided into four age groups: young (average around 16 years), middle-aged (approximately 39), aged (about 60) and long-lived (roughly 82). For two donors (one aged 18 to 29 and one aged 80 or older), the study analyzed two additional independent replicas of 1 million unique cDNA reads from the same blood draw. The study measured age-related changes in TCR beta repertoire diversity using deep sequencing normalized with unique cDNA molecular identifiers. To avoid experimental bias, donors of different ages were distributed randomly across sequencing lanes. Beyond this particular receptor, the publication reports: Total diversity estimates from one million sequenced T cells were considered lower bounds and underestimates. Compared with the aged group, the long-lived group had more naive CD4+ T cells, fewer expanded clones and increased TCR diversity, suggesting age selection. Observed TCR beta diversity correlated strongly with the percentage of naive T cells measured by flow cytometry. Because donor CMV infection status was unknown, age-related changes in expanded clonotypes were potentially confounded. Bulk unsorted PBMC profiling prevented conclusive comparison of naive and antigen-experienced compartments. Observed TCR beta diversity per million T cells fell roughly linearly with age, and a significant reduction was already apparent by age about 38.

The roughly 42 donors, aged about 6 to 95 years, were systemically healthy Caucasian individuals from Russia. Each donor gave about 9.8 milliliters of peripheral blood, drawn into EDTA-treated Vacutainer tubes. Ficoll-Paque density-gradient centrifugation was used to isolate PBMCs, with at least 7 million obtained per sample. Trizol reagent was used to extract total RNA from PBMCs, with at least 5.5 micrograms per sample. The percentages of naive CD45RAhigh/CD27high T cells were determined by flow cytometry on a PBMC aliquot from every donor. Library preparation employed 5' RACE. Sequencing was carried out with an Illumina HiSeq 2500. A second PCR of about 7 to 12 cycles was run with a J-beta primer mix and a sample-barcoded 5' primer. Each TCR beta cDNA molecule received a unique molecular identifier from a template-switch 5' adaptor carrying 12 random nucleotides. At least 3 million CDR3-containing paired-end reads were obtained from each sample. First-strand cDNA was synthesized from all RNA with the Mint cDNA synthesis kit, primed by a TRBC-specific oligonucleotide. Following uracil-DNA glycosylase treatment, all cDNA underwent a first 18-cycle PCR with the universal primers M1SS and BC2_uni_R. Concerning the study's data processing: Normalization of each sample was performed by random selection of 1 million high-quality reads, each carrying a distinct molecular identifier. Reads with shared molecular identifiers were discarded instead of being binned into consensus sequences. MiTCR, run with a Q25 quality threshold and the strictest error-elimination algorithm, handled CDR3 identification, clonotype clustering and error correction. Lower-bound total TCR beta diversity was estimated with a nonparametric unseen species model using Euler transformation. TCRdb reprocessing: public reads trimmed at Q25 with fastp, clones called with MiXCR, in-frame beta chains kept. Rows with one shared CDR3 protein collapse into an entry with the most common genes and DNA. It is TCRdb's table, rather than the study itself, that gives the V and J calls and clone size. Here the sample has some 1,500,000 distinct CDR3 sequences; 42% occur a single time. Roughly 3.7% of the sample is in the top ten clones.

CDR1 and CDR2, per the germline V gene (reference sequence), are SEHNR and FQNEAQ. The CDR3 holds 16 amino acids from the cysteine to the phenylalanine. Solely the CDR3 DNA is kept, with 48 bases framed from the first base. At the junction V is shortened by 10 bases and J by 0 bases; bases outside the gene matches: 5. As to this clonotype: Its antigen is unknown. No qualities accompany the bases; no much larger clone lies one base away.

The rearrangement joined TRBV7-9 to TRBJ2-3; 15 bases in the junction line up with TRBD2. Sequences were obtained from blood. The clonotype was recovered from a woman younger than 35 in good health. The base sequence is TGTGCCATCGGACTAGCGGGAGGGCCTAGCACAGATACGCAGTATTTT. Its translation reads: CAIGLAGGPSTDTQYF.